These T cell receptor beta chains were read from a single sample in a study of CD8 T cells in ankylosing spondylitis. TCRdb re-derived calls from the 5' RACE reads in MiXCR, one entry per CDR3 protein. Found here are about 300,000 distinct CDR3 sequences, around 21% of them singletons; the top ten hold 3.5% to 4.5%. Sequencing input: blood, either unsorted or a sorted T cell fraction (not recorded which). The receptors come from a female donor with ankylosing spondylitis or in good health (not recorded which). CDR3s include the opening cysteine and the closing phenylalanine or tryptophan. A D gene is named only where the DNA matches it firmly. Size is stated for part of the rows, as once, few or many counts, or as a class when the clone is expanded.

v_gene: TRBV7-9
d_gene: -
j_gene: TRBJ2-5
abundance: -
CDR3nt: TGTGCCAGCACCCGACTGTCAGAGACCCAGTACTTC
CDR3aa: CASTRLSETQYF

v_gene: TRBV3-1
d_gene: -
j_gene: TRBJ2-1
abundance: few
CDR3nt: TGTGCCAGCAGCCAAGTTCCGGGTGAGCAGTTCTTC
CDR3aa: CASSQVPGEQFF

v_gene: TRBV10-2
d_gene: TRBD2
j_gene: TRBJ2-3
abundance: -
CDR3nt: TGCGCCAGCAGTGAGTGGCGGGATAGCGGGGTCACAGATACGCAGTATTTT
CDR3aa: CASSEWRDSGVTDTQYF

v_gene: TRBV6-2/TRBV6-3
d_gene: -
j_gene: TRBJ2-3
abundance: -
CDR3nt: TGTGCCAGCAGCAAGTTATTAGATACGCAGTATTTT
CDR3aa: CASSKLLDTQYF

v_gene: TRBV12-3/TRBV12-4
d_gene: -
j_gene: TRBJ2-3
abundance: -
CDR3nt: TGTGCCAGCAGTCCTCGACTTGGCGGTAGCACAGATACGCAGTATTTT
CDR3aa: CASSPRLGGSTDTQYF

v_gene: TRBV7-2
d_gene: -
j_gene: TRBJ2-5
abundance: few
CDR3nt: TGTGCCAGCGGGCAAGGGAGGAGGCCCCAGTACTTC
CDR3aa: CASGQGRRPQYF

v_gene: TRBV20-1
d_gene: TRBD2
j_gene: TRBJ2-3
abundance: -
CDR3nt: TGCAGTGCTGGGGGGAGGGCCATGACAGATACGCAGTATTTT
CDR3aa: CSAGGRAMTDTQYF

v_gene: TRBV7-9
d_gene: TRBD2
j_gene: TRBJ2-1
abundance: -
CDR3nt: TGTGCCAGCAGCTTCGCACTAGCGGGAGCCAATGAGCAGTTCTTC
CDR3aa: CASSFALAGANEQFF

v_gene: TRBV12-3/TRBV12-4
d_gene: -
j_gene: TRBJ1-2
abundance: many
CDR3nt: TGTGCCAGCAGCCCTGCTCGGTCAGGCCGCTATGGCTACACCTTC
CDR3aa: CASSPARSGRYGYTF

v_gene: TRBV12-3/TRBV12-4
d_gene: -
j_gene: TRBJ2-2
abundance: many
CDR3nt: TGTGCCAGCAGTTTAGGCGGGACAGTGAACACCGGGGAGCTGTTTTTT
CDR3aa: CASSLGGTVNTGELFF

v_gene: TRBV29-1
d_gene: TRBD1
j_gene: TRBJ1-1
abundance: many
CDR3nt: TGCAGCGCAGGACAGGGTTGGGCTGAAGCTTTCTTT
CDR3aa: CSAGQGWAEAFF

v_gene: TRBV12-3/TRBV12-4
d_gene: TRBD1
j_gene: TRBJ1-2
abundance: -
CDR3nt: TGTGCCAGCATCAAAGACAGGGGGCTGAGCTATGGCTACACCTTC
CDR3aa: CASIKDRGLSYGYTF

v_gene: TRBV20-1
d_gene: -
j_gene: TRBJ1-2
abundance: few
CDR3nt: TGCAGTGCTAGCAAACAGGGTGACTATGGCTACACCTTC
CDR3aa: CSASKQGDYGYTF

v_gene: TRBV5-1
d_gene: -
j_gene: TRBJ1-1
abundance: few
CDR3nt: TGCGCCAGCAGCTTGGGGGCAGGGGAAGCTTTCTTT
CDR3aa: CASSLGAGEAFF

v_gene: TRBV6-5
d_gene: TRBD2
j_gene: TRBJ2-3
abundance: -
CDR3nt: TGTGCCAGCAGTTACCTCCCAGCGGGATTCACAGATACGCAGTATTTT
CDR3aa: CASSYLPAGFTDTQYF

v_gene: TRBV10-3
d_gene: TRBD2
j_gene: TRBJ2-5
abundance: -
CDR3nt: TGTGCCTCGGGGGCTAGCGGGAGAGAGACCCAGTACTTC
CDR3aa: CASGASGRETQYF

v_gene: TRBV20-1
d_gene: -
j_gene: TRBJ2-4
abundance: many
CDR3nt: TGCAGTGCTGGATCTGGACCTTCTGGCATTCAGTACTTC
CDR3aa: CSAGSGPSGIQYF

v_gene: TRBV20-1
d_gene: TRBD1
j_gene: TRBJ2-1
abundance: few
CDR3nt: TGCAGTGCTTACAGGGGGATAGGTAATGAGCAGTTCTTC
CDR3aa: CSAYRGIGNEQFF

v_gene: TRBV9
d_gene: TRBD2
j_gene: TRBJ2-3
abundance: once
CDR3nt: TGTGCCAGCAGCGCGACGCCTGGACTAGCGGGAGGGGGGAGAGATACGCAGTATTTT
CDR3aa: CASSATPGLAGGGRDTQYF

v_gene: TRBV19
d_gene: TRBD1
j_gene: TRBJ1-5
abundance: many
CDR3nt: TGTGCCAGTAGTAAGGGGGCGTACAATCAGCCCCAGCATTTT
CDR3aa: CASSKGAYNQPQHF

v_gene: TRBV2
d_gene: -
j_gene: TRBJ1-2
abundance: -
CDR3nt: TGTGCCAGCAGCACAAGGATACAGTATGGCTACACCTTC
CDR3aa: CASSTRIQYGYTF

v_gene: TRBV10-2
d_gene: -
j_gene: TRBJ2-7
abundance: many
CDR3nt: TGCGCCAGCAGTCGGTCACGTCTGTACTTC
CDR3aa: CASSRSRLYF

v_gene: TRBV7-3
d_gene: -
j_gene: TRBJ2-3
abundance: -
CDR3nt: TGTGCCAGCAGCCCGGGACCGCCCACTAGCACAGACACGCAGTATTTT
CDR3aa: CASSPGPPTSTDTQYF

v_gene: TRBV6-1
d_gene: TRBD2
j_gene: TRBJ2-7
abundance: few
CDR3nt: TGTGCCAGCCGGCGGGGGTTAGCCTACGAGCAGTACTTC
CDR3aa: CASRRGLAYEQYF

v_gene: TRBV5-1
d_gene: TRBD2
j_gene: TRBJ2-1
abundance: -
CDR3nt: TGCGCCAGCAGCCGGAGCGGGACCTACTCCTACAATGAGCAGTTCTTC
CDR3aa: CASSRSGTYSYNEQFF

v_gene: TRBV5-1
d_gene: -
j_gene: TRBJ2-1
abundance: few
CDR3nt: TGCGCCAGCAGCTTGGAGGCCGCGACAACAGGTCCGTTCTTC
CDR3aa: CASSLEAATTGPFF

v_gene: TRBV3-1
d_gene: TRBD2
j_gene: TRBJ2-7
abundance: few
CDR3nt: TGTGCCAGCAGCCAACTTGGGACTAGCGGGGGGAGCGAGCAGTACTTC
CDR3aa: CASSQLGTSGGSEQYF

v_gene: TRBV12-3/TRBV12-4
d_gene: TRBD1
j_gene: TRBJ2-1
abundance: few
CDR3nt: TGTGCCACCAGGGGGGACAGGGGTGGGAATGAGCAGTTCTTC
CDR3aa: CATRGDRGGNEQFF

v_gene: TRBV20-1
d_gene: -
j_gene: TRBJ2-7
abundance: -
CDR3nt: TGCAGTGCTAGGAGGGACTCTACCTACGAGCAGTACTTC
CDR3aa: CSARRDSTYEQYF

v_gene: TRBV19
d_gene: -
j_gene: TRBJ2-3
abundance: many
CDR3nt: TGTGCCAGTAGCCCGAGACCGACAGATACGCAGTATTTT
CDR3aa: CASSPRPTDTQYF

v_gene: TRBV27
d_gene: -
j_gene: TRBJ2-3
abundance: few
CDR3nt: TGTGCCAGCAGTTACGAATGGGGCACAGATACGCAGTATTTT
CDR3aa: CASSYEWGTDTQYF

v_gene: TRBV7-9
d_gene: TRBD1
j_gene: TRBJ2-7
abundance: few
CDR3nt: TGTGCCAGCAGCTCTGCCGGGACAGGGGTCTACGAGCAGTACTTC
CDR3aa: CASSSAGTGVYEQYF

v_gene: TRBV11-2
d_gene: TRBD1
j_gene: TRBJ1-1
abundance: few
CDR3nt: TGTGCCAGCAGCCTTGACAGGGCCACTGAAGCTTTCTTT
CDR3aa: CASSLDRATEAFF

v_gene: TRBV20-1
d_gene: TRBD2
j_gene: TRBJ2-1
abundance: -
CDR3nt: TGCAGTGCGTCCGGGACTAGGCTCTACAATGAGCAGTTCTTC
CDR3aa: CSASGTRLYNEQFF

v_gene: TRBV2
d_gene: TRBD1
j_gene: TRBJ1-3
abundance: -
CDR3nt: TGTGCCAGCAGTTTGGACAGGGCTGGAAACACCATATATTTT
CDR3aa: CASSLDRAGNTIYF

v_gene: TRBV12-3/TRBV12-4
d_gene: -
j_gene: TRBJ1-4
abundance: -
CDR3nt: TGTGCCAGCAGTCCCCCGGGGGCTTTTCTTGAAAAACTGTTTTTT
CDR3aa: CASSPPGAFLEKLFF

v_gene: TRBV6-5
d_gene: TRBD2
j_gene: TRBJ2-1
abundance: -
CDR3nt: TGTGCCAGCAGTTACGGGAGACTAGCGGGAGGGCAACGGGAGAATGAGCAGTTCTTC
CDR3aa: CASSYGRLAGGQRENEQFF

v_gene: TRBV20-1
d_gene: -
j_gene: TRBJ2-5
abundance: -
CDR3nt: TGCAGTGCTAGACTAGAGGGGTTAGAGACCCAGTACTTC
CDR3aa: CSARLEGLETQYF

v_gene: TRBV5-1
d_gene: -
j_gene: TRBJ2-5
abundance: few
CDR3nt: TGCGCCAGCAGCTACCCGGGTCGGGGAGAGACCCAGTACTTC
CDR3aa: CASSYPGRGETQYF

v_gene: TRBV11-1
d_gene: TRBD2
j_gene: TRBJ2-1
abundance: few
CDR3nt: TGTGCCAGCAGCCCATCTGGCGGGAGAATGGGTGAGCAGTTCTTC
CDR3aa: CASSPSGGRMGEQFF

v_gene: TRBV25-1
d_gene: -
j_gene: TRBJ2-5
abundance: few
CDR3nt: TGTGCCAGCAGCGCCGCCAGGACAACTCAAGAGACCCAGTACTTC
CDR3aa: CASSAARTTQETQYF

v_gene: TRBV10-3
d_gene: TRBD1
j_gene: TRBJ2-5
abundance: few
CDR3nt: TGTGCCATCAGTGAAGGACAGGCGGGAGAGACCCAGTACTTC
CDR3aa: CAISEGQAGETQYF

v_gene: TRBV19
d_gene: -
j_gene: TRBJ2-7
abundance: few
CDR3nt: TGTGCCAGTAGTCTCTTCCAGGGGAACGAGCAGTACTTC
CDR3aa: CASSLFQGNEQYF

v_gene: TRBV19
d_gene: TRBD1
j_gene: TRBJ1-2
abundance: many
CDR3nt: TGTGCCAGCAGTCGACAGGGGAACTATGGCTACACCTTC
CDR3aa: CASSRQGNYGYTF

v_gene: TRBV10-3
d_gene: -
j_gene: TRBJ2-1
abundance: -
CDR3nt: TGTGCCATCAGGGAGACTCAATACAATGAGCAGTTCTTC
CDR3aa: CAIRETQYNEQFF

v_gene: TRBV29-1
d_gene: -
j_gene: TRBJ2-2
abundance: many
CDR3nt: TGCAGCGTATGGTCCACCGGGGAGCTGTTTTTT
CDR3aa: CSVWSTGELFF

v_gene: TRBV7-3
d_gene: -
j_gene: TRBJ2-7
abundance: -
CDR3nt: TGTGCCAGCAGCTTAAGTCATGCCTACTTTCGAACCGGGACGCCTGGTTCCTACGAGCAGTACTTC
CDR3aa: CASSLSHAYFRTGTPGSYEQYF

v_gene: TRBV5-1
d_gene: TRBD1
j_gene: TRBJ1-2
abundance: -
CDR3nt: TGCGCCAGCTCAAACACAGGGGTTGTCAACTATGGCTACACCTTC
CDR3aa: CASSNTGVVNYGYTF

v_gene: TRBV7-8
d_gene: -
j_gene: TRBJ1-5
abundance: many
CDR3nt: TGTGCCAGCAGCTTAAGCAATCAGCCCCAGCATTTT
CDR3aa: CASSLSNQPQHF

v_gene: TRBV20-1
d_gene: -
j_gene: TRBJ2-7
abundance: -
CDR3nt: TGCAGTGCTAGATCCGGGGGCGCAAATACCTACGAGCAGTACTTC
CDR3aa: CSARSGGANTYEQYF

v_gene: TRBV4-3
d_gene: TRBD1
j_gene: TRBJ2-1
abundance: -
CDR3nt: TGCGCCAGCAGCCAAGCAGCGACAGGGGATGAGGGTGAGCAGTTCTTC
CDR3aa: CASSQAATGDEGEQFF

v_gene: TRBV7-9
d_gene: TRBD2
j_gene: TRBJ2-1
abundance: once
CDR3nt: TGTGCCAGCAGCTCGACTAGCGGGAGTAACAATGAGCAGTTCTTC
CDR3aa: CASSSTSGSNNEQFF

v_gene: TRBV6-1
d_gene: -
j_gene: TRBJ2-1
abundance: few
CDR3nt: TGTGCCAGCCGCACCCACGGCCGGATAAATGAGCAGTTCTTC
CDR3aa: CASRTHGRINEQFF

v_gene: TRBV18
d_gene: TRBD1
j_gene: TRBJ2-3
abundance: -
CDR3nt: TGTGCCAGCTCTCATAGGACAGGGGGCACAGATACGCAGTATTTT
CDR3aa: CASSHRTGGTDTQYF

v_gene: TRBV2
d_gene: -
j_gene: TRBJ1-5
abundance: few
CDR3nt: TGTGCCAGCAGTGAAGCGGCGAGTAGCAATCAGCCCCAGCATTTT
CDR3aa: CASSEAASSNQPQHF

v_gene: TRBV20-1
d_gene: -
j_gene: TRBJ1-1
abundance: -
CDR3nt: TGCAGTGCTTCTCAGACGTTCCCTGAAGCTTTCTTT
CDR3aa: CSASQTFPEAFF